The text below deals with one T cell receptor beta chain. The V end lost 2 bases, the J end lost 4 bases, and 14 bases lay between the germline ends. Looked up from germline, CDR1 is ENHRY and CDR2 is SYGVKD. The CDR3 is 15 amino acids. This sample stems from a study of blood T cell repertoires in COVID-19. Study background: Samples came from the United States, Italy and Spain, spanning acute and convalescent COVID-19. PBMCs, B-cell-depleted T cells, or T cells were the source of the cDNA or gDNA that made up the material.

Per the original methods: Amplified reference gene primers provided the basis for estimating nucleated cell counts. The repertoire was sequenced with immunoSEQ multiplex PCR; TCRdb's copy has only in-frame clones and lacks some. That table is the source of V, J and clone size, and D and trimming were worked out from the DNA. Of some 160,000 clones in the sample, approximately 82% were seen once. This chain joins TRBV10-3 and TRBJ1-2; tentatively, D is TRBD1 (5 bases). This TCR derives from a woman between 65 and 79 years old who had recovered from COVID-19. The sequenced sample was peripheral blood. The CDR3 region has the DNA TGTGCCATCAGTGAGGGGGCAGGTTACCTCTATGGCTACACCTTC. Translation gives CAISEGAGYLYGYTF.